This T cell receptor (beta chain) was sequenced in a study of T-cell memory formation after mild COVID-19. Study-wide background: Largely donor-specific TCR clusters were found. Overall study results and limits: Mainly in CM and EM were contracting CD4+ clones; CD8+ were in EMRA. Day 15 to 85 contracting clones showed balanced CD4/CD8; day 15 to 37 expanders favored CD4+.

5'RACE, which relied on constant-segment primers, yielded TCR alpha and TCR beta cDNA libraries carrying sample barcodes and UMIs. TCRdb re-derived calls from the 5' RACE reads in MiXCR, one entry per CDR3 protein. The sample includes about 350,000 distinct CDR3 sequences, around a fifth of them seen just once. Germline loops: CDR1 MGHDK, CDR2 SYGVNS. The CDR3 is made up of 14 amino acids. The ends were cut back, 5 bases at V and 6 bases at J, with 14 bases in the middle. Comments on this clonotype: No antigen is known for it.

Material for sequencing was PBMCs or a T cell subset sorted from them (not recorded which). The clonotype comes from a man between 18 and 35 years old who had mild COVID-19 (a few samples of this study predate the infection). Cell type and time point are not known. V usage is TRBV25-1 and J usage is TRBJ1-5, with a tentative D call TRBD1 (6 bases). DNA of the CDR3: TGTGCCAGCAGTCCCACCGGAGGGGGTCAGCCCCAGCATTTT. Amino acid sequence: CASSPTGGGQPQHF. Combining the CDR3 with reference TRBV25-1 and TRBJ1-5 gives the whole variable domain EADIYQTPRYLVIGTGKKITLECSQTMGHDKMYWYQQDPGMELHLIHYSYGVNSTEKGDLSSESTVSRIRTEHFPLTLESARPSHTSQYLCASSPTGGGQPQHFGDGTRLSIL.